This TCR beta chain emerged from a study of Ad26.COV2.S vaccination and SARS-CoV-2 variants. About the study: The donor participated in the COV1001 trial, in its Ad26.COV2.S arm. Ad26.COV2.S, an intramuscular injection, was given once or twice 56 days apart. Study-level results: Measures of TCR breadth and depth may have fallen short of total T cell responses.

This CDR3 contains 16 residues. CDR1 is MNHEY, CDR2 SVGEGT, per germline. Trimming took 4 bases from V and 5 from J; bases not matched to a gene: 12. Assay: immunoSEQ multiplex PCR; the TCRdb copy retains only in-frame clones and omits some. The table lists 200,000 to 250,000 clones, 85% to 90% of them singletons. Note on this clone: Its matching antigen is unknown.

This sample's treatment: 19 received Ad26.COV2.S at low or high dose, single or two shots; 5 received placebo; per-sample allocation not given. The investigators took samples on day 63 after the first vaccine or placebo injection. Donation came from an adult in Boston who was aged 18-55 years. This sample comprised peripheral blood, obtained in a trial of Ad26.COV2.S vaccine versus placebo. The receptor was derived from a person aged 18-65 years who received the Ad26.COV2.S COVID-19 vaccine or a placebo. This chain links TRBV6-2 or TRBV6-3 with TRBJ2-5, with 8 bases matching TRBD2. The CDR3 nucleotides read TGTGCCAGCAGTTTCCCTGGGACTAGGGTGGAGGAGACCCAGTACTTC. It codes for CASSFPGTRVEETQYF.